The clone carrying this T cell receptor (beta chain) was seen only once. The sample originates from a study of patients and donors after allogeneic stem cell transplantation. TCRdb processed the RT-PCR reads anew with MiXCR; each CDR3 protein has one entry. This sample carries hundreds of thousands of distinct CDR3 sequences, roughly 17% of them seen once, and the ten largest clones take 6% to 8%. This CDR3 contains 14 residues. V lost 2 bases to trimming and J lost 3 bases, with 11 bases between them. Germline lookup yields CDR1 MGHRA and CDR2 YSYEKL. The source of this sequence is a human donor who was either an allogeneic HSCT recipient or a stem cell or donor lymphocyte infusion donor (not recorded which). It is not recorded whose cells these are; they may come from a transplant donor. The J gene is TRBJ2-7, the V gene TRBV4-1; the D gene is possibly TRBD2 (5 bases). Sequencing input: blood, either unsorted or a sorted T cell fraction (not recorded which). The CDR3 loop reads CASSQPTRCYEQYF. The CDR3 nucleotides are TGCGCCAGCAGCCAACCAACTAGGTGCTACGAGCAGTACTTC.